This T cell receptor (beta chain) was identified in a study of blood T cells in healthy people across ages (dated by TCRdb to about 2015). Background on the whole study: In model experiments, template switching captured roughly one uniquely barcoded TCR beta cDNA molecule for every two T cells. Age-related changes in TCR beta repertoire diversity were measured in the study by deep sequencing normalized with unique cDNA molecular identifiers. Four age groups were formed from the donors: young (average about 16 years), middle-aged (around 39), aged (roughly 56) and long-lived (around 80). To avoid experimental bias, donors of different ages were distributed randomly across sequencing lanes. Using the same blood draw, the study looked at two additional independent replicas of 1 million unique cDNA reads for two donors, one aged 18 to 30 and the other aged 80 or older.

The research as a whole found: Since profiling was done on bulk unsorted PBMCs, naive and antigen-experienced compartments could not be conclusively compared. Donor CMV infection status was unknown, potentially confounding age-related changes in expanded clonotypes. Estimates of total diversity from one million sequenced T cells were regarded as lower bounds and underestimates. A strong correlation was found between observed TCR beta diversity and the percentage of naive T cells measured by flow cytometry. Observed TCR beta diversity per million T cells fell roughly linearly with age, and a significant reduction was already apparent by age roughly 40. Compared with the aged group, more naive CD4+ T cells, fewer expanded clones and increased TCR diversity were shown by the long-lived group, suggesting age selection.

Libraries were made using 5' RACE. The run used an Illumina HiSeq 2500. A second PCR of about 7 to 12 cycles was run with a J-beta primer mix and a sample-barcoded 5' primer. A unique molecular identifier was introduced onto each TCR beta cDNA molecule by a template-switch 5' adaptor carrying 12 random nucleotides. Each sample yielded at least 3 million CDR3-containing paired-end reads. The Mint cDNA synthesis kit, primed by a TRBC-specific oligonucleotide, was used to synthesize first-strand cDNA from all RNA. Following uracil-DNA glycosylase treatment, all cDNA underwent a first 18-cycle PCR with the universal primers M1SS and BC2_uni_R. Per the source publication's procedure: Each sample was normalized by randomly selecting 1 million high-quality reads, each carrying a distinct molecular identifier. Reads sharing molecular identifiers were discarded rather than binned into consensus sequences. CDR3 identification, clonotype clustering and error correction used MiTCR with a Q25 quality threshold and the strictest error-elimination algorithm. A nonparametric unseen species model with Euler transformation was used to estimate a lower bound on total TCR beta diversity. TCRdb applied fastp at Q25 and MiXCR to the public reads, then kept only in-frame beta chains. Every distinct CDR3 protein forms one entry, paired with its most common genes and DNA. Clone size and V and J calls follow TCRdb, not the original study. The table for this sample lists about 1,800,000 distinct CDR3 sequences; roughly 27% of them were counted only once. The leading ten clones occupy over 7% of the sample.

The donors were some 36 Caucasian individuals from Russia, aged about 6 to 95 years, who were systemically healthy. Approximately 11 milliliters of peripheral blood were drawn from each donor into EDTA-treated Vacutainer tubes. Ficoll-Paque density-gradient centrifugation was used to isolate PBMCs, with at least 6 million per sample. Trizol reagent was used to extract total RNA from the PBMCs, yielding at least 6 micrograms per sample. Naive CD45RAhigh/CD27high T cell percentages were measured by flow cytometry on a PBMC aliquot from every donor. With regard to this clonotype: The antigen it binds to is not known. Per-base quality was not reported, and no clone a single base away is much larger than it.

CDR1 MGHRA and CDR2 YSYEKL were looked up in the germline V gene. V is pared back by 1 base and J by 5 bases, with 16 bases lying between the germline termini. The CDR3 has 16 amino acids, counting the end cysteine and phenylalanine. Only the CDR3 part of the read is kept: 48 bases, read in frame from the first base. Sequenced material: blood. The chain couples TRBV4-1 to TRBJ2-3; the D gene lacks a confident call. The source of this sequence is a woman aged 30 to 39 in good health. The DNA sequence reads TGCGCCAGCAGCCAAGCGAGCGCCGGTCGAATAGATACGCAGTATTTT. The encoded protein is CASSQASAGRIDTQYF.